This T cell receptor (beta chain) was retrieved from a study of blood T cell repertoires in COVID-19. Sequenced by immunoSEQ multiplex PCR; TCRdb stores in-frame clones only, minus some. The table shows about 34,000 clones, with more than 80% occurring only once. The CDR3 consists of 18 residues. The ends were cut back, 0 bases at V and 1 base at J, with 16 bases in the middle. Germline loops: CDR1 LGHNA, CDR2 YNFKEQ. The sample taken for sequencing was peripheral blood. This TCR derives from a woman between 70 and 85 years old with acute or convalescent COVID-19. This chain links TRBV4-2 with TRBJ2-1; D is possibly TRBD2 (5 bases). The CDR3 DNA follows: TGTGCCAGCAGCCAAGATCGGAGAGGGAGCGCTTCCTACAATGAGCAGTTCTTC. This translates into CASSQDRRGSASYNEQFF.